This TCR beta chain was profiled in a study of shared clonotypes between healthy human individuals (dated by TCRdb to 2019 to 2021). About the study as a whole: Three men and two women, aged 18 to 49 years, made up the cohort. Between about 0.94 and 8.9 billion PBMCs per donor were obtained by leukapheresis. The study deeply sequenced blood TCR repertoires of five healthy adults to estimate repertoire size and the extent of clonotype sharing between individuals. Different laboratories and diverse techniques were used to prepare libraries and sequence TCR repertoires, to increase sequencing depth and limit assay-specific biases. Overall study results and their limits: Based on pairwise subsampling, the degree of clonotype sharing among donors was expected to be affected by sequencing depth. Only blood was sampled, and tissue TCR repertoires likely differ from those in blood. The genetic and exposure-history diversity represented was limited by the small number of donors.

Details on this clone: The clone's antigen remains unknown. No much larger clonotype is one base removed from it; base qualities were not supplied.

The donors were healthy, HIV-negative adults who had no recently reported acute infections or vaccinations. All donors were Caucasian adults living in Nashville, Tennessee, USA. In the unsorted samples, roughly 90 million PBMCs were counted, and genomic DNA was extracted using the QIAamp DNA Blood Mini kit. Blood was obtained by leukapheresis, after which PBMCs were separated by Ficoll-Histopaque density gradient centrifugation and cryopreserved in liquid nitrogen vapor phase. Using the deep immunoSEQ assay, TCR CDR3 regions were amplified from genomic DNA by multiplex PCR. Extracted genomic DNA from each cell subset was distributed evenly across all wells of several immunoSEQ 96-well plates, and each plate was treated as a replicate. Each replicate PCR for unsorted PBMC received 300 to 350 ng genomic DNA, equal to about 30,000 T cell genomes. Unsorted PBMC genomic DNA was sequenced across ten immunoSEQ deep assay plates. The purified libraries were quantified using a Qubit 3.0 fluorometer, sized with a Bioanalyzer 2100, and then quantified again using the KAPA Library Quantification kit. Each immunoSEQ 96-well plate was sequenced on its own single-read 150-cycle Illumina NextSeq 550 flow cell. In the source study's methods: The immunoSEQ output contained only junctional sequences without quality scores, so filtering could not match that applied to full-length reads. To assign V/J genes and CDR3, sequences were annotated using PyIR, a Python wrapper for IgBLAST v1.9, with IMGT germline references. Any read was removed if the V/J assignment was weak (E-value above 1e-6), the CDR3 was missing, or the read contained stop codons, out-of-frame junctions, or ambiguous translated residues. V3J clonotypes were defined as sequences sharing the same inferred V gene, J gene, and CDR3 amino acid sequence. Percentage overlap between repertoires was calculated by dividing the number of shared unique clonotypes by the size of the smaller repertoire. Repertoire richness was assessed with RTK rarefaction, the Chao1 estimator, and Recon v2.1 estimates of unobserved clonotypes. The source is immuneACCESS, and TCRdb retained only in-frame sequences with V and J called. Part of the clones is not carried over; for the studies checked, unresolved V genes explain less than half of this, and the remainder is unexplained. That table gives V, J and clone size, and the DNA gave D and trimming. Counted in this sample were about 480,000 clones; about 79% of them appeared once. Of the sample, under 15% is held by the ten largest clones.

The CDR3, cysteine through phenylalanine, is 13 amino acids long. The kept DNA is CDR3 alone, 39 bases in frame from the first base. The CDR1 and CDR2 encoded by the germline V gene are LGHNA and YSLEER. V is trimmed back by 0 bases and J by 8 bases, and the junction contains 4 bases that no gene match accounts for. This clonotype was sampled from a woman between 40 and 50 years old in good health. Some clones in this sample may be carry-over from other donors' samples. Material: PBMCs. Recombination connected TRBV4-3 to TRBJ2-7; the central 7 bases match TRBD2. The CDR3 in this case is CASSQEPGTKQYF. The DNA sequence follows: TGCGCCAGCAGCCAAGAACCCGGGACTAAGCAGTACTTC.